These T cell receptor beta chains were read from a single sample in a study of shared clonotypes between healthy human individuals. Clones were sequenced by immunoSEQ multiplex PCR, and TCRdb holds only the in-frame ones, with some missing. The sample shows about 2 million clones, approximately 94% of them seen only once. Sequenced: naive CD8+ T cells sorted from blood. These receptors were collected from a man aged 18 to 29 in good health. CDR3s include the opening cysteine and the closing phenylalanine or tryptophan. A D gene is named only where the DNA matches it firmly. The listing skips clone size in some rows; elsewhere it reads once, few, many or a size class.

>-|TRBJ2-1|-|TRBV4-3
CASSQDVGSSYNEQFF
TGCGCCAGCAGCCAAGATGTAGGTTCCTCCTACAATGAGCAGTTCTTC
>-|TRBJ2-7|-|TRBV4-3
CASSQAAPGHEQYF
TGCGCCAGCAGCCAGGCAGCCCCCGGTCACGAGCAGTACTTC
>-|TRBJ2-7|TRBD2|TRBV9
CASVGTSGSSYEQYF
TGTGCCAGCGTCGGGACTAGCGGGAGCTCCTACGAGCAGTACTTC
>-|TRBJ2-5|-|TRBV4-1
CASAGQLETQYF
TGCGCCAGCGCCGGGCAACTAGAGACCCAGTACTTC
>-|TRBJ1-1|TRBD1|TRBV5-1
CASSSGTGMTEAFF
TGCGCCAGCAGCTCCGGGACAGGTATGACTGAAGCTTTCTTT
>-|TRBJ1-2|TRBD1|TRBV27
CASSLLPGDRVGYTF
TGTGCCAGCAGTTTATTGCCGGGGGACAGGGTCGGCTACACCTTC
>-|TRBJ2-7|TRBD2|TRBV27
CASRTSGGVYEQYF
TGTGCCAGTCGAACTAGCGGGGGGGTCTACGAGCAGTACTTC
>-|TRBJ2-2|-|TRBV5-1
CASTTGSDRMNTGELFF
TGCGCCAGCACTACAGGGTCCGACCGGATGAACACCGGGGAGCTGTTTTTT
>-|TRBJ1-2|TRBD1|TRBV4-1
CASSQDGTGIGNYGYTF
TGCGCCAGCAGCCAAGACGGGACAGGGATCGGTAACTATGGCTACACCTTC
>-|TRBJ2-3|-|TRBV29-1
CSVELGSEVSDTQYF
TGCAGCGTTGAGTTGGGCTCGGAGGTGTCAGATACGCAGTATTTT
>-|TRBJ1-2|-|TRBV15
CATSSSVYNYGYTF
TGTGCCACCAGCAGCTCAGTCTACAACTATGGCTACACCTTC
>-|TRBJ1-5|TRBD1|TRBV28
CASNQGQVPGPQHF
TGTGCCAGCAACCAAGGACAGGTACCTGGTCCCCAGCATTTT
>-|TRBJ1-2|-|TRBV10-3
CAISESVTGFYGYTF
TGTGCCATCAGTGAGTCAGTAACAGGGTTCTATGGCTACACCTTC
>-|TRBJ2-1|-|TRBV7-9
CASSLDLGNMWFF
TGTGCCAGCAGCTTAGATCTGGGCAATATGTGGTTCTTC
>-|TRBJ1-4|-|TRBV5-6
CASSLDSNEKLFF
TGTGCCAGCAGCTTGGATTCTAATGAAAAACTGTTTTTT
>-|TRBJ2-2|TRBD2|TRBV5-1
CASSLEAGGELFF
TGCGCCAGCAGCTTGGAAGCGGGAGGGGAGCTGTTTTTT
>-|TRBJ1-1|-|TRBV28
CASSLGGEGTEAFF
TGTGCCAGCAGTTTAGGGGGCGAGGGCACTGAAGCTTTCTTT
>-|TRBJ1-1|-|TRBV7-9
CASSSRSGGATEAFF
TGTGCCAGCAGCTCCCGCTCGGGGGGCGCGACTGAAGCTTTCTTT
>-|TRBJ2-3|-|TRBV7-9
CASSHPGSPGITPDTQYF
TGTGCCAGCAGCCACCCGGGATCTCCGGGGATTACCCCAGATACGCAGTATTTT
>-|TRBJ2-1|-|TRBV7-9
CASSLFGGAGYNEQFF
TGTGCCAGCAGCTTATTTGGGGGGGCCGGCTACAATGAGCAGTTCTTC
>-|TRBJ1-6|TRBD1|TRBV2
CASTEDLTGESSYNSPLHF
TGTGCCAGCACCGAAGACCTAACAGGGGAGAGCTCCTATAATTCACCCCTCCACTTT
>-|TRBJ1-2|-|TRBV19
CASSIEGPVSKYYGYTF
TGTGCCAGTAGTATAGAAGGGCCCGTTTCTAAATACTATGGCTACACCTTC
>-|TRBJ1-6|-|TRBV30
CAWDSSGNSPLHF
TGTGCCTGGGACAGCTCGGGGAATTCACCCCTCCACTTT
>-|TRBJ2-2|-|TRBV7-6
CASSSAQGVTGELFF
TGTGCCAGCAGCTCCGCGCAGGGTGTCACCGGGGAGCTGTTTTTT
>-|TRBJ2-1|-|TRBV7-3
CASSLNPAEQFF
TGTGCCAGCAGCTTAAACCCTGCTGAGCAGTTCTTC
>-|TRBJ1-2|-|TRBV6-6
CASSYSGGSGYTF
TGTGCCAGCAGTTACTCAGGGGGTAGTGGCTACACCTTC
>-|TRBJ2-1|-|TRBV5-1
CASSLAASQSGYNEQFF
TGCGCCAGCAGCTTGGCAGCCTCGCAGTCTGGCTACAATGAGCAGTTCTTC
>-|TRBJ1-2|-|TRBV4-1
CASSQEEWARGNYGYTF
TGCGCCAGCAGCCAAGAAGAATGGGCCCGGGGAAACTATGGCTACACCTTC
>-|TRBJ1-1|TRBD1|TRBV9
CASSRQDDRGSAEAFF
TGTGCCAGCAGCCGGCAAGACGACAGGGGTTCCGCTGAAGCTTTCTTT
>-|TRBJ2-7|-|TRBV25-1
CASSELGGNEQYF
TGTGCCAGCAGTGAACTAGGGGGAAACGAGCAGTACTTC
>-|TRBJ2-2|-|TRBV4-1
CASSQEEAPWVELFF
TGCGCCAGCAGCCAAGAGGAGGCCCCTTGGGTGGAGCTGTTTTTT
>-|TRBJ1-6|TRBD1|TRBV28
CASSFRGQGNSPLHF
TGTGCCAGCAGTTTTAGGGGACAGGGTAATTCACCCCTCCACTTT
>once|TRBJ2-5|-|TRBV9
CASSYSGRPRETQYF
TGTGCCAGCAGCTATTCCGGACGACCTCGGGAGACCCAGTACTTC
>-|TRBJ2-1|TRBD1|TRBV9
CASSPGQGSPVYNEQFF
TGTGCCAGCAGCCCTGGACAGGGTTCCCCCGTATACAATGAGCAGTTCTTC
>once|TRBJ2-3|-|TRBV28
CASSLGSSSTDTQYF
TGTGCCAGCAGTTTAGGGAGCTCTAGCACAGATACGCAGTATTTT
>-|TRBJ1-4|-|TRBV14
CASSQDRGSMEEKLFF
TGTGCCAGCAGCCAAGATCGGGGGTCGATGGAGGAAAAACTGTTTTTT
>-|TRBJ2-3|-|TRBV7-9
CASSPTGLGTDTQYF
TGTGCCAGCAGTCCAACAGGGTTGGGCACAGATACGCAGTATTTT
>-|TRBJ1-2|-|TRBV2
CASSAGRQANYGYTF
TGTGCCAGCAGTGCCGGTCGACAGGCTAACTATGGCTACACCTTC
>-|TRBJ2-3|-|TRBV20-1
CSASQDTQYF
TGCAGTGCTAGTCAAGATACGCAGTATTTT
>-|TRBJ2-7|-|TRBV27
CASSLSGISTYEQYF
TGTGCCAGCAGTTTATCAGGGATTTCCACCTACGAGCAGTACTTC
>-|TRBJ2-3|-|TRBV5-6
CASSFYSNTDTQYF
TGTGCCAGCAGCTTCTACAGCAACACAGATACGCAGTATTTT
>-|TRBJ1-3|-|TRBV5-1
CASSLDPGSGNTIYF
TGCGCCAGCAGCTTGGACCCCGGCTCTGGAAACACCATATATTTT
>-|TRBJ1-2|TRBD1|TRBV5-6
CASRLFETGPNYGYTF
TGTGCCAGCAGACTATTCGAGACAGGGCCCAACTATGGCTACACCTTC
>-|TRBJ2-1|TRBD2|TRBV30
CAWSGTGGKFNEQFF
TGTGCCTGGTCCGGAACGGGGGGGAAGTTCAATGAGCAGTTCTTC
>-|TRBJ1-5|-|TRBV6-5
CASSVGGDQPQHF
TGTGCCAGCAGTGTCGGGGGGGATCAGCCCCAGCATTTT
>-|TRBJ1-1|-|TRBV15
CATSSGLNTEAFF
TGTGCCACCAGCAGCGGATTGAACACTGAAGCTTTCTTT
>-|TRBJ2-1|-|TRBV6-5
CASSLNLEQFF
TGTGCCAGCAGTTTGAACCTTGAGCAGTTCTTC
>-|TRBJ1-1|TRBD1|TRBV18
CASSPGTGPEAFF
TGTGCCAGCTCACCTGGGACAGGCCCTGAAGCTTTCTTT
>-|TRBJ2-7|TRBD1|TRBV5-1
CASSLAPTGAYEQYF
TGCGCCAGCAGCTTGGCCCCGACAGGGGCCTACGAGCAGTACTTC
>-|TRBJ1-2|-|TRBV14
CASSQAGFNYGYTF
TGTGCCAGCAGCCAAGCAGGATTTAACTATGGCTACACCTTC
>-|TRBJ2-3|-|TRBV27
CASSLSEPLPSTDTQYF
TGTGCCAGCAGTTTATCGGAGCCCCTACCCTCCACAGATACGCAGTATTTT
>-|TRBJ2-3|-|TRBV5-6
CASSLGRPVRVTDTQYF
TGTGCCAGCAGCTTGGGCCGTCCGGTCAGGGTCACAGATACGCAGTATTTT
>-|TRBJ1-1|-|TRBV30
CAWATGMNTEAFF
TGTGCCTGGGCGACCGGGATGAACACTGAAGCTTTCTTT